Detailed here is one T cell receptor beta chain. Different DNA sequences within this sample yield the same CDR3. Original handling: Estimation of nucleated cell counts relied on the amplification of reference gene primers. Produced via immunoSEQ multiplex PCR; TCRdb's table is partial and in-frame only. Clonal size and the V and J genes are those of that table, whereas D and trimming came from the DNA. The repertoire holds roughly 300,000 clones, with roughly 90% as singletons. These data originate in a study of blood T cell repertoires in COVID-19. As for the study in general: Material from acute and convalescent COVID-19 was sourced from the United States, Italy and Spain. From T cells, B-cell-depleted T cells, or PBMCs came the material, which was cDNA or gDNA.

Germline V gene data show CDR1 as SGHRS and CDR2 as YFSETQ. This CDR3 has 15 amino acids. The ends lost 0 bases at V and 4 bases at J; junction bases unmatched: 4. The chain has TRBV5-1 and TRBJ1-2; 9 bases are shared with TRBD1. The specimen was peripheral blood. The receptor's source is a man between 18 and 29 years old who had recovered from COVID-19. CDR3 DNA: TGCGCCAGCAGCTTGGGGACAGGGGAGGCCTATGGCTACACCTTC. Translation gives CASSLGTGEAYGYTF.